Listed below are T cell receptor beta chains from one sample, sequenced in a study of shared clonotypes between healthy human individuals. The assay was immunoSEQ multiplex PCR, and TCRdb's table has in-frame clones only and misses some. The sample has about 1.5 million clones; about 98% are singletons. Sequencing was carried out using naive CD4+ T cells sorted from blood. These receptors were taken from a man younger than 40 in good health. Both conserved end residues are part of each CDR3. Each record gives: V gene, J gene, CDR3 protein.

>TRBV19|TRBJ2-3
CASTRDRYTDTQYF
>TRBV27|TRBJ1-5
CASSLPGQGSPIPRNSNQPQHF
>TRBV9|TRBJ1-1
CASSVAQGQEAFF
>TRBV5-1|TRBJ2-7
CASSPGDSRSYEQYF
>TRBV5-5|TRBJ2-7
CASSLAGGRELASYEQYF
>TRBV6-1|TRBJ1-3
CASSERRDGSSGNTIYF
>TRBV5-5|TRBJ2-5
CASSLGRKETQYF
>TRBV6-5|TRBJ2-7
CASSYSDLTRYEQYF
>TRBV7-9|TRBJ1-3
CASSSGGPLSSGNTIYF
>TRBV10-3|TRBJ2-7
CAISALGSPYEQYF
>TRBV2|TRBJ2-7
CASKTDGAGEQYF
>TRBV10-3|TRBJ1-1
CAIRRAGMNTEAFF
>TRBV11-3|TRBJ1-5
CASSSYPGSHQPQHF
>TRBV11-3|TRBJ2-1
CASSPRGLDEQFF
>TRBV7-6|TRBJ1-1
CASSLGQGADTEAFF
>TRBV7-9|TRBJ2-7
CASSDAGTSGEQYF
>TRBV29-1|TRBJ1-4
CSCGQGSEKLFF
>TRBV5-6|TRBJ2-5
CASSLVGAELQETQYF
>TRBV9|TRBJ2-6
CASSEKIAGSGANVLTF
>TRBV7-6|TRBJ2-5
CASSLLAGGPGGGSLGTQYF
>TRBV18|TRBJ2-2
CASSPIAGVGELFF
>TRBV12-5|TRBJ2-7
CASGFNSYEQYF
>TRBV7-2|TRBJ2-2
CASSSRLGNTGELFF
>TRBV19|TRBJ2-1
CASARTNNEQFF
>TRBV6-5|TRBJ1-3
CASSRPGGTGNTIYF
>TRBV9|TRBJ2-5
CASSPHPLGQETQYF
>TRBV2|TRBJ1-5
CASSGQGFQPQHF
>TRBV5-1|TRBJ2-3
CASSRGLPPADTQYF
>TRBV6-5|TRBJ2-7
CASRHGTISGGEQYF
>TRBV5-1|TRBJ1-2
CASSLGGESGYGYTF
>TRBV2|TRBJ1-2
CASRGAAYGYTF
>TRBV19|TRBJ1-5
CASSTGGQGNQPQHF
>TRBV6-4|TRBJ1-1
CASRRQMNTEAFF
>TRBV11-3|TRBJ2-7
CASSLGPGSYEQYF
>TRBV9|TRBJ2-3
CASSPTIGGLAGEADTQYF
>TRBV5-1|TRBJ2-3
CASRKQASAGADTQYF
>TRBV5-4|TRBJ2-7
CASSLSGLADEQYF
>TRBV19|TRBJ1-3
CASSPTRTGGLSNAIYF
>TRBV5-1|TRBJ1-1
CARGVGFLGTEAFF
>TRBV18|TRBJ1-2
CASTHGSLYGYTF
>TRBV18|TRBJ1-2
CASSPSGVYGYGYTF
>TRBV18|TRBJ1-1
CASSPILPGMGTEAFF
>TRBV18|TRBJ2-1
CASSAVSGQLYNEQFF
>TRBV28|TRBJ2-3
CASSWDRRSTDTQYF
>TRBV5-6|TRBJ2-3
CASSSRRSLGTDTQYF
>TRBV7-3|TRBJ2-7
CASRKMSGSEYEQYF
>TRBV2|TRBJ2-1
CASFRRSALYNEQFF
>TRBV27|TRBJ1-1
CASSFGWNTEAFF
>TRBV28|TRBJ2-7
CASSLRGSVTYEQYF
>TRBV18|TRBJ2-1
CASSPTGLYNEQFF